The 17 T cell receptor beta chains reported below all come from one sample, sequenced in a study of CDR3 diversity in severe acne. A single record per CDR3 protein comes from TCRdb applying MiXCR to the PCR reads. The sample contains about 93,000 distinct CDR3 sequences, about 52% of which appear only once. Sequenced material: blood. These receptor sequences come from a male donor in good health, serving as a control.

This clonotype was picked up many times. This rearrangement joins TRBV28 to TRBJ2-3; the D gene could be TRBD1 or TRBD2 (5 bases each). The germline gives CDR1 MDHEN, CDR2 SYDVKM. V dropped 7 bases and J dropped 4 bases, with 21 bases sitting between them. The CDR3 loop spans 16 amino acids. CDR3 region: CASTSHRDVWADTQYF. The CDR3 coding sequence is TGTGCCAGCACCTCGCACCGGGACGTTTGGGCAGATACGCAGTATTTT.

This clonotype is termed medium-sized. This chain connects TRBV4-1 to TRBJ2-7; 7 bases are a match to TRBD1. The CDR3 is made up of 14 amino acids. The V gene's germline CDR1 is MGHRA and CDR2 YSYEKL. The trim removed 4 bases at V and 6 bases at J, leaving 9 bases unmatched. The DNA for the CDR3 is TGCGCCAGCAGCCCCGGGACAGCACTATTCGAGCAGTACTTC. This sequence encodes CASSPGTALFEQYF.

Comment on this clonotype: This sequence may be a read error, since a much larger clone differs from it by one base. V gene TRBV4-2 combines with J gene TRBJ2-2, with TRBD1 as a possible D gene (5 bases). V gave up 0 bases and J gave up 7 bases, with 21 bases separating them. Germline V gene lookup returns CDR1 LGHNA and CDR2 YNFKEQ. The CDR3 length is 18 residues. The CDR3 loop is CASSQDLRSGREYGELFF. The DNA for the CDR3 is TGTGCCAGCAGCCAAGACTTACGATCGGGCAGGGAATACGGGGAGCTGTTTTTT.

This clonotype was counted many times. The chain uses TRBV6-5 and TRBJ1-4, with D hard to call. Germline CDR1 MNHEY, CDR2 SVGAGI. V was cut by 4 bases and J by 0 bases, with 12 bases left in between. The length of the CDR3 is 16 residues. In DNA, the CDR3 is TGTGCCAGCAGTTCCCCCTCTGATGCAACTAATGAAAAACTGTTTTTT. Protein sequence: CASSSPSDATNEKLFF.

There are a few counts of this clonotype. The genes are TRBV6-1 and TRBJ2-6; TRBD1 matches 7 bases. Germline lookup yields CDR1 MNHNS and CDR2 SASEGT. Trimming cost V 5 bases and J 0 bases; bases outside gene matches: 10. The length of the CDR3 is 18 residues. CDR3 nucleotides: TGTGCCAGCAGTAAAAGCGTGAGACAGGGCTCTGGGGCCAACGTCCTGACTTTC. Protein product: CASSKSVRQGSGANVLTF.

The chain recombines TRBV5-5 with TRBJ2-7; TRBD1 aligns across 8 bases. The CDR3 runs to 16 residues. Per the germline V gene, CDR1 is SGHKS and CDR2 is YYEKEE (reference sequence). With V trimmed by 5 bases and J by 2 bases, 12 bases remained unmatched. CDR3 sequence reads: CASSPVGQGSPYEQYF. The CDR3 bases are TGTGCCAGCAGTCCGGTCGGACAGGGTAGCCCCTACGAGCAGTACTTC.

Comments on this clonotype: Because it lacks the conserved phenylalanine or tryptophan at the end, this CDR3 is likely a read error. Because the CDR3's place on the DNA is in doubt, the DNA is left out and the CDR3 is given as listed by TCRdb. The rearrangement joins TRBV12-3 or TRBV12-4 to TRBJ1-4; the table's D call, TRBD1, was not checked against the DNA. The CDR3 is 18 amino acids in total, end residues counted. The CDR3: CASSLRTFSGANVLTFGA.

This clonotype has ten or more counts. This rearrangement joins TRBV20-1 to TRBJ1-2; tentatively, D is TRBD1 (5 bases). The CDR3 covers 13 residues. Germline values: CDR1 DFQATT, CDR2 SNEGSKA (reference sequence). Deletions cut 5 bases from V and 8 bases from J, with 18 bases between. This CDR3 is CSAPYPRGGGYTF. Written as DNA, the CDR3 is TGCAGTGCTCCTTACCCGCGTGGGGGGGGCTACACCTTC.

This chain joins TRBV7-9 and TRBJ2-2, with a possible D match to TRBD2 (6 bases). Trimming left V 6 bases short and J 8 bases short, with 19 bases between. The CDR3 has 15 amino acids. Per germline, CDR1 SEHNR and CDR2 FQNEAQ (reference sequence). The CDR3: CASRHAAGLIGELFF. CDR3 in DNA: TGTGCCAGCAGGCACGCCGCGGGGCTCATTGGGGAGCTGTTTTTT. The full variable domain, with the rest looked up from reference TRBV7-9 and TRBJ2-2, is DTGVSQNPRHKITKRGQNVTFRCDPISEHNRLYWYRQTLGQGPEFLTYFQNEAQLEKSRLLSDRFSAERPKGSFSTLEIQRTEQGDSAMYLCASRHAAGLIGELFFGEGSRLTVL.

This clonotype turned up a few times. The chain employs TRBV4-2 and TRBJ1-1; D remains unclear. Trimming stripped 4 bases from V and 0 bases from J, with 12 bases between. The germline V gene has CDR1 LGHNA and CDR2 YNFKEQ. This CDR3 is built from 15 residues. The CDR3 DNA reads TGTGCCAGCAGCCGAAACCAGGACCTGAACACTGAAGCTTTCTTT. It encodes CASSRNQDLNTEAFF.

This clonotype was counted between two and nine times. J is TRBJ2-5 and V is TRBV2; 8 bases match TRBD1. After removal of 5 bases from V and 9 bases from J, the junction contained 17 bases not matched to a gene. There are 16 residues in the CDR3. Germline V gene data show CDR1 as SNHLY and CDR2 as FYNNEI. CDR3 sequence (DNA): TGTGCCAGCAGTAAGCCGCCTGGGACAGGTAATCAGCCCCAGTACTTC. It encodes CASSKPPGTGNQPQYF.

Points on this clonotype: A junction boundary mismatches the germline segment, possibly from a read error. CDR3 in DNA: TGCAGTGCTAGAGGTGAAGCGGGGGGGGGTCCGTTC. It is translated as CSARGEAGGGPF. The chain has TRBV20-1 and TRBJ2-5; 10 bases fit TRBD2. From germline, CDR1 is DFQATT and CDR2 SNEGSKA (reference sequence). The CDR3 covers 12 residues.

The rearrangement joins TRBV12-5 to TRBJ2-2; TRBD1 is a possible D gene (6 bases). Per germline, CDR1 LGHNT and CDR2 FRNRAP. The CDR3 extends over 14 amino acids. Between the trimmed V and J ends, which lost 7 bases and 1 base, there was a span of 10 bases. The CDR3 DNA follows: TGTGCTAGTGTGGACAGAGAGAACACCGGGGAGCTGTTTTTT. This translates into CASVDRENTGELFF.

The V call is TRBV2, the J call TRBJ2-1; possible D gene TRBD1, 7 bases. CDR1 and CDR2 (germline): SNHLY, FYNNEI. This CDR3 is built from 15 residues. V was cut by 6 bases and J by 0 bases, with 12 bases left in between. This CDR3 reads CASRQGRSSYNEQFF. The CDR3 DNA is TGTGCCAGCAGACAGGGGAGGAGCTCCTACAATGAGCAGTTCTTC.

This clonotype was detected ten times or more. The DNA of the CDR3 is TGTGCCAGCAGTTTTTCCGGGGGTAATGAAAAACTGTTTTTT. This encodes CASSFSGGNEKLFF. The V gene is TRBV27, the J gene TRBJ1-4; possible D gene TRBD1, 5 bases. Trimming removed 3 bases from V and 4 bases from J, with 9 bases in between. The germline V gene encodes CDR1 MNHEY and CDR2 SMNVEV (reference sequence). The CDR3 contains 14 residues.

On this clonotype itself: At one end the junction does not follow the germline gene, possibly because of a read error. The chain joins TRBV5-1 to TRBJ2-1, with 9 bases that match TRBD1. Germline lookup yields CDR1 SGHRS and CDR2 YFSETQ. The CDR3 is made up of 15 amino acids. CDR3 region: CASSRTGESYNEQFF. DNA of the CDR3: TGTGCCAGCAGTCGGACAGGGGAAAGCTACAATGAGCAGTTCTTC.

This clonotype is deemed medium-sized (0.01 to 0.1%). The chain combines TRBV2 with TRBJ2-5, with D possibly TRBD2 on 6 matching bases. CDR3 length: 13 residues. Looked up from germline, CDR1 is SNHLY and CDR2 is FYNNEI. V lost 5 bases, J lost 2 bases, and 9 bases lay in between. The CDR3 DNA follows: TGTGCCAGCAGTCGGGAGATACAAGAGACCCAGTACTTC. It encodes CASSREIQETQYF.